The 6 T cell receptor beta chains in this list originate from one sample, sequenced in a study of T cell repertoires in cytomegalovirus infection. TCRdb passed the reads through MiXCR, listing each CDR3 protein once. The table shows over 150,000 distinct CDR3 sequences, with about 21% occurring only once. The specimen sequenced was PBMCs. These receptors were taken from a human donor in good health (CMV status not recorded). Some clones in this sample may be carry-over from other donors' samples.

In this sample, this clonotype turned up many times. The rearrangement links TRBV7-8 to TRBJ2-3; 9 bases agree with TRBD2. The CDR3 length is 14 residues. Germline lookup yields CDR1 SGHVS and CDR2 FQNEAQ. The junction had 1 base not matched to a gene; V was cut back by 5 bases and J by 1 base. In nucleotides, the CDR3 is TGTGCCAGCAGCCGCGGGAGGGGCACAGATACGCAGTATTTT. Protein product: CASSRGRGTDTQYF.

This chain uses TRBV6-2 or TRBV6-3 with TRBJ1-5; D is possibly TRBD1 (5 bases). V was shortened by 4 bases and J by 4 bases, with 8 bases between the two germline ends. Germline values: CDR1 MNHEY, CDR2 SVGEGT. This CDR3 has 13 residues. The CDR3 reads CASSWGVNQPQHF. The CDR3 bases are TGTGCCAGCAGTTGGGGCGTTAATCAGCCCCAGCATTTT.

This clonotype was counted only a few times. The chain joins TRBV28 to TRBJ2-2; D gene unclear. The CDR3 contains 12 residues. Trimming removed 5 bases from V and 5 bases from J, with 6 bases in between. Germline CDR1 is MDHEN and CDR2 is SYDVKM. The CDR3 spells CASSVVTGELFF. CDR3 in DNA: TGTGCCAGCAGTGTCGTTACCGGGGAGCTGTTTTTT.

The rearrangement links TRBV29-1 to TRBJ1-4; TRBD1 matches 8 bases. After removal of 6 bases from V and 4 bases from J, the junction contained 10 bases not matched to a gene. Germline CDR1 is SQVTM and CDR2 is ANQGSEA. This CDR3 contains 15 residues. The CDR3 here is CSVQMTGVGNEKLFF. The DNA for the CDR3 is TGCAGCGTGCAAATGACAGGGGTCGGTAATGAAAAACTGTTTTTT.

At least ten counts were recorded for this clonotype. The chain's CDR3 is CASSRGRVTNEKLFF. The DNA for the CDR3 is TGTGCCAGCAGCCGAGGGCGGGTAACTAATGAAAAACTGTTTTTT. The J gene is TRBJ1-4, the V gene TRBV7-2; D ambiguous. The V gene lost 5 bases and the J gene lost 1 base, with 11 bases spanning the gap. CDR1 and CDR2 from the germline V gene are SGHTA and FQGNSA. The CDR3 totals 15 residues.

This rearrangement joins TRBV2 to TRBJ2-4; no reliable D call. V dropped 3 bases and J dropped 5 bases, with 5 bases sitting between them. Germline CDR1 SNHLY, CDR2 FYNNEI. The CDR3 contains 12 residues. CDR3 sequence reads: CASSEDENIQYF. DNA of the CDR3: TGTGCCAGCAGTGAGGATGAAAACATTCAGTACTTC. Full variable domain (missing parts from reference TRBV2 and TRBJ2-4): EPEVTQTPSHQVTQMGQEVILRCVPISNHLYFYWYRQILGQKVEFLVSFYNNEISEKSEIFDDQFSVERPDGSNFTLKIRSTKLEDSAMYFCASSEDENIQYFGAGTRLSVL.